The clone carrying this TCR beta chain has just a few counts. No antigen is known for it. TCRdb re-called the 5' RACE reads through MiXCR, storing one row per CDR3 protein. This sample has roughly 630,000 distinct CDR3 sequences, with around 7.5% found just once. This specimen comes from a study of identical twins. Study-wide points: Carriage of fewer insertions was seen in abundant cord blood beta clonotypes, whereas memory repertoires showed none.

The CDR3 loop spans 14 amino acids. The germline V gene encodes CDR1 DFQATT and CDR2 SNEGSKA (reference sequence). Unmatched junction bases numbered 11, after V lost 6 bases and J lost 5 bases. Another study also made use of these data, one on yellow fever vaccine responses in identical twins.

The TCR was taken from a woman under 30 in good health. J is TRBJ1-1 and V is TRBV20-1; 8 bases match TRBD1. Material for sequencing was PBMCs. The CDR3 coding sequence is TGCAGTGCCCAGAGCCAGGGGGACAGGACTGAAGCTTTCTTT. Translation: CSAQSQGDRTEAFF.